These 27 T cell receptor beta chains originate from one sample sequenced in a study of cytomegalovirus exposure and HLA in healthy donors. It was with 60 Vbeta and 13 Jbeta primers that the PCR ran. The assay was immunoSEQ multiplex PCR, and TCRdb's table has in-frame clones only and misses some. The top ten clones hold under 1.5% of a sample with about 180,000 clones, 65% to 85% of them seen once. The sample taken for sequencing was PBMCs. These TCRs come from a girl aged 10 to 17 in good health and CMV-seropositive.

The chain is built from TRBV7-9 and TRBJ1-5; possible D gene TRBD1, 5 bases. The CDR3 totals 14 residues. The germline CDR1 and CDR2 sequences are SEHNR and FQNEAQ (reference sequence). V lost 5 bases and J lost 4, with 12 bases in between. CDR3 coding DNA: TGTGCCAGCAGCCAGGACGGGGGAAATCAGCCCCAGCATTTT. Its translation is CASSQDGGNQPQHF.

In its sample, this clone was seen once. The chain is built from TRBV7-6 and TRBJ1-1, with 9 bases aligning to TRBD1. The CDR3 loop spans 18 amino acids. With 7 bases clipped from V and 5 bases from J, the junction kept 20 bases outside the gene matches. Looked up from germline, CDR1 is SGHVS and CDR2 is FNYEAQ. Here the CDR3 reads CASTTVGTGQIRGTEAFF. CDR3 bases: TGTGCCAGCACCACAGTGGGGACAGGGCAGATTAGAGGTACTGAAGCTTTCTTT. Full variable domain (rest looked up from reference TRBV7-6 and TRBJ1-1): GAGVSQSPRYKVTKRGQDVALRCDPISGHVSLYWYRQALGQGPEFLTYFNYEAQQDKSGLPNDRFSAERPEGSISTLTIQRTEQRDSAMYRCASTTVGTGQIRGTEAFFGQGTRLTVV.

The gene calls are TRBV20-1 and TRBJ2-7; no reliable D call. The CDR3 is 11 residues long. The germline CDR1 and CDR2 sequences are DFQATT and SNEGSKA (reference sequence). The V and J ends lost 6 bases and 3 bases respectively, with 9 bases between them. The CDR3 DNA follows: TGCAGTGCACTACTCCTCTACGAGCAGTACTTC. This encodes CSALLLYEQYF.

The chain couples TRBV30 to TRBJ1-5; TRBD1 matches 7 bases. J gave up 2 bases and V 2 bases, and 3 bases lay outside the gene matches. The germline V gene encodes CDR1 GTSNPN and CDR2 SVGIG (reference sequence). This CDR3 is 14 amino acids long. The CDR3 region has the DNA TGTGCCTGGAGTCTCGGACAGGGCAATCAGCCCCAGCATTTT. Protein product: CAWSLGQGNQPQHF. The full variable domain, its missing parts supplied by reference TRBV30 and TRBJ1-5, is SQTIHQWPATLVQPVGSPLSLECTVEGTSNPNLYWYRQAAGRGLQLLFYSVGIGQISSEVPQNLSASRPQDRQFILSSKKLLLSDSGFYLCAWSLGQGNQPQHFGDGTRLSIL.

This chain joins TRBV7-9 and TRBJ1-2; weak D call: TRBD1 (5 bases). Germline V CDR1 and CDR2: SEHNR, FQNEAQ (reference sequence). Trimming stripped 4 bases from V and 8 bases from J, with 14 bases between. This CDR3 spans 13 amino acids. The CDR3 DNA sequence: TGTGCCAGCAGCTGGGCCTGGGGGGAAGGCTACACCTTC. Translation: CASSWAWGEGYTF.

This clone has only one observation. The chain carries TRBV19 and TRBJ2-2; D unclear. V lost 3 bases to trimming and J lost 5 bases, with 7 bases between them. The germline CDR1 and CDR2 sequences are LNHDA and SQIVND (reference sequence). The CDR3 is 13 residues long. CDR3 DNA: TGTGCCAGTAGTATTTCGGGTACCGGGGAGCTGTTTTTT. Its protein product is CASSISGTGELFF.

The chain employs TRBV20-1 and TRBJ1-1; D call uncertain. Trimming took off 7 bases at V and 11 bases at J, with 11 bases between the two ends. The CDR3 covers 9 residues. The germline gives CDR1 DFQATT, CDR2 SNEGSKA (reference sequence). For the CDR3, the DNA is TGCAGTGTTGATAGTTGGGCTTTCTTT. Translated: CSVDSWAFF.

This sequence joins TRBV5-1 and TRBJ2-2; 7 bases line up with TRBD1. Germline trimming cut 2 bases from V and 1 base from J; bases unmatched to any gene: 5. CDR3 length: 16 residues. Per the germline V gene, CDR1 is SGHRS and CDR2 is YFSETQ. The CDR3 reads CASSFRDSRNTGELFF. The CDR3 DNA sequence: TGCGCCAGCAGCTTCCGGGACAGTAGGAACACCGGGGAGCTGTTTTTT. Together with reference TRBV5-1 and TRBJ2-2, the CDR3 gives the full variable domain: KAGVTQTPRYLIKTRGQQVTLSCSPISGHRSVSWYQQTPGQGLQFLFEYFSETQRNKGNFPGRFSGRQFSNSRSEMNVSTLELGDSALYLCASSFRDSRNTGELFFGEGSRLTVL.

CDR3 protein: CASSFPGQGSYEQYF. In nucleotides, the CDR3 is TGCGCCAGCAGCTTCCCGGGACAGGGTTCCTACGAGCAGTACTTC. This chain uses TRBV5-1 with TRBJ2-7; 9 bases line up with TRBD1. With V trimmed by 2 bases and J by 1 base, 4 bases remained unmatched. CDR1 is SGHRS and CDR2 is YFSETQ in the germline V gene. CDR3 length equals 15 residues.

The chain combines TRBV7-9 with TRBJ2-3; 11 positions agree with TRBD2. Trimming cost V 4 bases and J 5 bases; bases outside gene matches: 8. Germline V lookup: CDR1 SEHNR, CDR2 FQNEAQ (reference sequence). The CDR3 totals 16 residues. The CDR3 DNA sequence: TGTGCCAGCAGCTCCCTAGCGGGAGGCCTCCGAGATACGCAGTATTTT. As protein: CASSSLAGGLRDTQYF. The whole variable domain, remainder taken from reference TRBV7-9 and TRBJ2-3, is DTGVSQNPRHKITKRGQNVTFRCDPISEHNRLYWYRQTLGQGPEFLTYFQNEAQLEKSRLLSDRFSAERPKGSFSTLEIQRTEQGDSAMYLCASSSLAGGLRDTQYFGPGTRLTVL.

Only one count was recorded for this clone. This rearrangement joins TRBV28 to TRBJ1-2; no definite D call. V was clipped by 2 bases and J by 4 bases, with 5 bases between them. The germline V gene encodes CDR1 MDHEN and CDR2 SYDVKM. The CDR3 loop spans 12 amino acids. CDR3: CASSLEGYGYTF. CDR3 sequence (DNA): TGTGCCAGCAGTTTAGAGGGCTATGGCTACACCTTC.

This clone came up once. This chain uses TRBV20-1 with TRBJ1-2; 8 bases are shared with TRBD1. This CDR3 is built from 11 residues. V shed 4 bases, J shed 8 bases, and the junction held 3 bases outside the gene matches. Germline V gene lookup returns CDR1 DFQATT and CDR2 SNEGSKA (reference sequence). In DNA, the CDR3 is TGCAGTGCTAACAGGGGGAGCGGCTACACCTTC. Its translation is CSANRGSGYTF.

The chain recombines TRBV10-3 with TRBJ2-1; 10 bases fit TRBD1. CDR3 length equals 15 residues. Germline assignment: CDR1 ENHRY and CDR2 SYGVKD. J gave up 5 bases and V 4 bases, and 5 bases lay outside the gene matches. In nucleotides, the CDR3 is TGTGCCATCAGTGTGGGACAGGGGAAAAACAATGAGCAGTTCTTC. Its translation: CAISVGQGKNNEQFF.

The chain recombines TRBV29-1 with TRBJ1-2; 11 bases line up with TRBD1. This CDR3 is 15 amino acids long. The trim removed 3 bases at V and 7 bases at J, leaving 10 bases unmatched. CDR1 and CDR2 from the germline V gene are SQVTM and ANQGSEA. Written as DNA, the CDR3 is TGCAGCGTTGAGGTGAGGGACAGGGGGTCGGCTGGCTACACCTTC. Translating it yields CSVEVRDRGSAGYTF.

The V gene is TRBV7-2, the J gene TRBJ2-6; 9 bases line up with TRBD1. The germline gives CDR1 SGHTA, CDR2 FQGNSA. The ends lost 3 bases at V and 3 bases at J; junction bases unmatched: 9. The CDR3 extends over 18 amino acids. For the CDR3, the DNA is TGTGCCAGCAGCTTCATCCGGGACAGGGTATATGGGGCCAACGTCCTGACTTTC. Its protein product is CASSFIRDRVYGANVLTF.

The J gene is TRBJ2-1, the V gene TRBV15; 7 bases agree with TRBD2. V was pared by 8 bases and J by 4 bases, with 5 bases of the junction left unmatched. Germline CDR1 LNHNV, CDR2 YYDKDF (reference sequence). The CDR3 totals 13 residues. For the CDR3, the DNA is TGTGCCACCGGGGAGCGGGGTTACAATGAGCAGTTCTTC. Residues: CATGERGYNEQFF. The full variable domain, with the rest looked up from reference TRBV15 and TRBJ2-1, is DAMVIQNPRYQVTQFGKPVTLSCSQTLNHNVMYWYQQKSSQAPKLLFHYYDKDFNNEADTPDNFQSRRPNTSFCFLDIRSPGLGDTAMYLCATGERGYNEQFFGPGTRLTVL.

The V and J genes are TRBV2 and TRBJ2-3, with D possibly TRBD2 on 6 matching bases. The CDR3 spans 13 residues. The germline V gene has CDR1 SNHLY and CDR2 FYNNEI. V was trimmed by 10 bases and J by 2 bases, leaving 13 bases between them. The CDR3 coding sequence is TGTGCCACTCAAGGCGGGACCACAGATACGCAGTATTTT. Amino acids: CATQGGTTDTQYF.

The rearrangement links TRBV19 to TRBJ2-7; D is undetermined. The CDR3 has 15 amino acids. Germline V lookup: CDR1 LNHDA, CDR2 SQIVND (reference sequence). V shed 0 bases and J shed 1 base, with 10 bases lying between them. CDR3 residues: CASSIDLFSSYEQYF. CDR3 sequence (DNA): TGTGCCAGTAGTATAGATCTATTCTCATCCTACGAGCAGTACTTC.

This chain uses TRBV14 with TRBJ2-7; 7 bases match TRBD1. Germline V CDR1 and CDR2: SGHDN, FVKESK. Trimming took 1 base from V and 3 from J; bases not matched to a gene: 12. This CDR3 contains 17 residues. The CDR3 DNA follows: TGTGCCAGCAGCCAAGTATTTGGAAAAGGGGGCAGCTACGAGCAGTACTTC. Protein product: CASSQVFGKGGSYEQYF.

This sequence joins TRBV10-2 and TRBJ1-1; D not resolved. Trimming removed 0 bases from V and 2 bases from J, with 7 bases in between. The CDR3 spans 14 residues. Germline lookup yields CDR1 WSHSY and CDR2 SAAADI. Here the CDR3 DNA reads TGCGCCAGCAGTGAGTCCCACACCAACACTGAAGCTTTCTTT. Encoded protein: CASSESHTNTEAFF.

This clone appeared once. This sequence joins TRBV30 and TRBJ2-3, with 12 bases lining up with TRBD2. The V gene's germline CDR1 is GTSNPN and CDR2 SVGIG (reference sequence). V lost 2 bases to trimming and J lost 3 bases; unmatched junction nucleotides: 6. The CDR3 is made up of 16 amino acids. The CDR3 spells CAWSPWTSGKTDTQYF. DNA for the CDR3: TGTGCCTGGAGTCCGTGGACTAGCGGGAAAACAGATACGCAGTATTTT.

The chain recombines TRBV4-3 with TRBJ2-1, with D perhaps TRBD2 (5 bases). CDR3 length: 16 residues. With 0 bases removed from V and 2 bases from J, the gap between germline ends came to 11 bases. The germline CDR1 and CDR2 sequences are LGHNA and YSLEER. The chain's CDR3 is CASSQDRELPYNEQFF. The CDR3 nucleotides read TGCGCCAGCAGCCAAGATAGGGAGCTACCCTACAATGAGCAGTTCTTC.

V and J are TRBV14 and TRBJ2-7, with D possibly TRBD2 on 10 matching bases. The CDR3 is 20 residues long. V was cut by 3 bases and J by 3 bases, with 30 bases left in between. CDR1 and CDR2 (germline): SGHDN, FVKESK. CDR3: CASSHFLRDRDLAGVYEQYF. The CDR3 coding sequence is TGTGCCAGCAGCCATTTCCTCCGGGACAGGGACCTAGCGGGAGTCTACGAGCAGTACTTC.

This clone was seen more than once but under ten times. The rearrangement uses TRBV29-1 and TRBJ2-3; D is perhaps TRBD2 (6 bases). The germline V gene encodes CDR1 SQVTM and CDR2 ANQGSEA. Trimming pared 6 bases from V and 7 bases from J, leaving 11 bases between. CDR3 length equals 11 residues. The chain's CDR3 is CSVIRGYTQYF. The CDR3 DNA sequence: TGCAGCGTCATTCGGGGGTATACGCAGTATTTT.

This clone has just one count. The chain links TRBV6-4 to TRBJ1-1, with 8 bases fitting TRBD1. The germline V gene has CDR1 MRHNA and CDR2 SNTAGT. The V segment lost 5 bases and the J segment 4 bases; nucleotides outside the gene matches: 9. The CDR3 has 15 residues. In nucleotides, the CDR3 is TGTGCCAGCAGTCCCCGCGGCAGGGGGCTCACTGAAGCTTTCTTT. Amino acids: CASSPRGRGLTEAFF.

The genes are TRBV18 and TRBJ2-1, with 11 nucleotides matching TRBD2. The CDR3 sequence is 17 residues long. Trimming at V came to 2 bases and at J to 7 bases, leaving 10 bases not matched to a gene. The germline gives CDR1 KGHSH, CDR2 LQKENI. The CDR3, as DNA: TGTGCCAGCTCACCATACCATACTAGCGGGAGTGAAAATGAGCAGTTCTTC. It encodes CASSPYHTSGSENEQFF.

V usage is TRBV18 and J usage is TRBJ2-7; D remains ambiguous. In germline, CDR1 is KGHSH, CDR2 LQKENI. The CDR3 length is 15 residues. V shed 5 bases and J shed 0 bases, with 14 bases lying between them. The CDR3 here is CASSSLTGSSYEQYF. CDR3 coding DNA: TGTGCCAGCTCATCTTTGACTGGTAGCTCCTACGAGCAGTACTTC.